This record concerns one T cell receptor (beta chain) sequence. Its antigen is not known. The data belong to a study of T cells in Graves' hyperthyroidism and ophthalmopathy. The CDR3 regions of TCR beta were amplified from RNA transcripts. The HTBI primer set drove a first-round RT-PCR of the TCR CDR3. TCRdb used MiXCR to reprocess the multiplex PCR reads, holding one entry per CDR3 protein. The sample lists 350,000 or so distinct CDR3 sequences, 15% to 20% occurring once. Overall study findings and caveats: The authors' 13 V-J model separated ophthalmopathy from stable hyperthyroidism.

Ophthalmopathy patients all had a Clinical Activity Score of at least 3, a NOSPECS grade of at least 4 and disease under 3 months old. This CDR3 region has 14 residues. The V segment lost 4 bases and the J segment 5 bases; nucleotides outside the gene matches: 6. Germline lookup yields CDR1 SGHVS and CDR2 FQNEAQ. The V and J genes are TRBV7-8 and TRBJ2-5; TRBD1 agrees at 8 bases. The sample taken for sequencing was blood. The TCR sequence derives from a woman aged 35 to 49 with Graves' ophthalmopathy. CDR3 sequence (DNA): TGTGCCAGCAGCTACAGGACAGGGCACGAGACCCAGTACTTC. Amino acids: CASSYRTGHETQYF.